This T cell receptor (beta chain) was identified during a study of OX40 agonist ivuxolimab in advanced cancers. V lost 7 bases and J lost 3, with 9 bases in between. Per the germline V gene, CDR1 is SQVTM and CDR2 is ANQGSEA. This CDR3 has 11 residues. This table comes from immunoSEQ multiplex PCR, and its TCRdb copy is limited to in-frame clones, with some not included. Of approximately 76,000 clones listed, 80% to 90% were seen once; the top ten hold around 5.5%. The sequencing here drew on CD4+ or CD8+ T cells sorted from blood, taken in a trial of the OX40 agonist ivuxolimab. This clonotype originated in an adult with an advanced solid tumor such as melanoma, head and neck, liver or kidney cancer. This rearrangement joins TRBV29-1 to TRBJ1-2; D possibly corresponds to TRBD1 (5 bases). The CDR3 DNA is TGCAGCGCGGGGACGGACTATGGCTACACCTTC. Its translation: CSAGTDYGYTF.